Described below is a single T cell receptor beta chain sequence and its context. Its antigen is undetermined. The record originates from a study of early T cells in non-severe SARS-CoV-2 infection. Study summary: Chains from this unsorted whole-blood bulk RNA could not be paired. Whole-study results and caveats: Reliance on VDJdb matching favored anti-spike CD8 responses; private and CD4 specificities were missed.

Individually, cDNA molecules had unique molecular identifiers attached to them. Using its own MiXCR run on the 5' RACE reads, TCRdb lists one record per CDR3 protein. Among 100,000 to 120,000 distinct CDR3 sequences listed, around 12% were seen once. Trimming left V 5 bases short and J 5 bases short, with 21 bases between. The CDR3 covers 16 residues. The sequence derives from an adult who was a healthcare worker with PCR-confirmed SARS-CoV-2 infection or an uninfected control (not recorded which). The genes are TRBV12-3 or TRBV12-4 and TRBJ1-2, with a weak D call TRBD1 (6 bases). The sequences come from whole blood, collected at baseline. CDR3 sequence (DNA): TGTGCCAGCAGTCCCTTAAGGGGCAGGGGCGAATATGGCTACACCTTC. It is translated as CASSPLRGRGEYGYTF.